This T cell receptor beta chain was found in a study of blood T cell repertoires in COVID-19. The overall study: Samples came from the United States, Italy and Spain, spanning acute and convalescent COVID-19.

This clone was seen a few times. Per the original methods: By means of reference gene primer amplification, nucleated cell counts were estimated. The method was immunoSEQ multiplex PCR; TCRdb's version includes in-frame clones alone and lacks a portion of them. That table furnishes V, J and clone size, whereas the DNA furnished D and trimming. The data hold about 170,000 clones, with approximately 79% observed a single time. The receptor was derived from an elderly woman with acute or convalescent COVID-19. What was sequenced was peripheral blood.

The CDR3 here is CASRQGWDEKLFF. The CDR3 coding sequence is TGTGCCAGCCGACAGGGTTGGGATGAAAAACTGTTTTTT. The chain uses TRBV2 and TRBJ1-4; 7 positions agree with TRBD1. Germline CDR1 is SNHLY and CDR2 is FYNNEI. Trimming at V came to 8 bases and at J to 6 bases, leaving 6 bases not matched to a gene. The CDR3 has 13 amino acids.